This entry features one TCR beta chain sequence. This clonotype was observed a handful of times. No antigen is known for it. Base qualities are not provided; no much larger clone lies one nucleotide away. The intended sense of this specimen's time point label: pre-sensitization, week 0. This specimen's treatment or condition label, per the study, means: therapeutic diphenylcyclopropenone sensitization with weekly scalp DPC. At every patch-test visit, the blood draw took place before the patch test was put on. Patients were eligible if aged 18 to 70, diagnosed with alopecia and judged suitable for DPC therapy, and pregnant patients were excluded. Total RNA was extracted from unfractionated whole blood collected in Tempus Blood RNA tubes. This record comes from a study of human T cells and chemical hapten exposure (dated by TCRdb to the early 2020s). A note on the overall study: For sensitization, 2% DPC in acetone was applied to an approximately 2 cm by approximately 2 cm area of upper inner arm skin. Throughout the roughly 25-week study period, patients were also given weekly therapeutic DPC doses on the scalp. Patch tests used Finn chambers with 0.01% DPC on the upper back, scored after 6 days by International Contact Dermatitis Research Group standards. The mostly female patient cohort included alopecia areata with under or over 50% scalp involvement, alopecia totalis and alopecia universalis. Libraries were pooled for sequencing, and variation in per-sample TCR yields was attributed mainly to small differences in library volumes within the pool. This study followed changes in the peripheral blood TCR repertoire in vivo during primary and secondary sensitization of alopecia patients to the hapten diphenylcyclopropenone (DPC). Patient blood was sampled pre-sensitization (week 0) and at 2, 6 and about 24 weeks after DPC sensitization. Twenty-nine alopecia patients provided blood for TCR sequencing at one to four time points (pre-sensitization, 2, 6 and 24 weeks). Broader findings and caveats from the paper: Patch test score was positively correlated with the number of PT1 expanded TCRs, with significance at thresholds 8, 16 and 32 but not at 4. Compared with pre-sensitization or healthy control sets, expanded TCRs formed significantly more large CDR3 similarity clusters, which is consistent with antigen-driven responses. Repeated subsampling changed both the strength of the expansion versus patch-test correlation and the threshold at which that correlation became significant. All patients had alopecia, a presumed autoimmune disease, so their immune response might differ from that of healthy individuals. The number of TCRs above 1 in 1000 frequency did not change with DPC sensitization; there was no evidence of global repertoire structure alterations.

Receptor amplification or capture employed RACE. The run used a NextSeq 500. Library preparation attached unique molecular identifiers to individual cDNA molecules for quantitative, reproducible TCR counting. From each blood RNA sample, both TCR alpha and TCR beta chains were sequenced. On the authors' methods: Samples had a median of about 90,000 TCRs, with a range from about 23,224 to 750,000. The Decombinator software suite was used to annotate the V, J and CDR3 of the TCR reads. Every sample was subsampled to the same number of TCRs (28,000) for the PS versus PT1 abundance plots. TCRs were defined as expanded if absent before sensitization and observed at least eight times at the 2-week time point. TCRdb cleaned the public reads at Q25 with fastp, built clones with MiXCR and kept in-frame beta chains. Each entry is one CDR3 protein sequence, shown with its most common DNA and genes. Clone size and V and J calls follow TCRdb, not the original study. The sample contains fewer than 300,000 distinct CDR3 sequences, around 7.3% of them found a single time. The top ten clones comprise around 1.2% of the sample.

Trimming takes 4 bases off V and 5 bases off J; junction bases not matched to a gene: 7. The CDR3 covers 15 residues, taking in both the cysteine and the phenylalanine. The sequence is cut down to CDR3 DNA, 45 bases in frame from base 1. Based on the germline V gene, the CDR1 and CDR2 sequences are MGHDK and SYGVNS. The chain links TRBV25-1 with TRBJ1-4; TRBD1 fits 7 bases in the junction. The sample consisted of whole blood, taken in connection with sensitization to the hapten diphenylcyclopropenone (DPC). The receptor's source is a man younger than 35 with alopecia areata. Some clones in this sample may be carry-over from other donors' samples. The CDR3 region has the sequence CASSAGGQPNEKLFF. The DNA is TGTGCCAGCAGTGCTGGGGGACAGCCGAATGAAAAACTGTTTTTT.